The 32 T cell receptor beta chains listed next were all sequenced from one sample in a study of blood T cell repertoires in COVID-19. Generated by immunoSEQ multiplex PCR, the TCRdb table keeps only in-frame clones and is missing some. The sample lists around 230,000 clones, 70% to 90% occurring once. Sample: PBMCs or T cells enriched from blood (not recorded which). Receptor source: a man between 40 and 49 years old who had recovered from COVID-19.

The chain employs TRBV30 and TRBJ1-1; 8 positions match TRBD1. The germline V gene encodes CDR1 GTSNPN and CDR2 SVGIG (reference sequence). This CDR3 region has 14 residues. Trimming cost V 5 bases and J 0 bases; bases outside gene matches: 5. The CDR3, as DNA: TGTGCCTGGGCCACAGGGGGACTGAACACTGAAGCTTTCTTT. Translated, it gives CAWATGGLNTEAFF.

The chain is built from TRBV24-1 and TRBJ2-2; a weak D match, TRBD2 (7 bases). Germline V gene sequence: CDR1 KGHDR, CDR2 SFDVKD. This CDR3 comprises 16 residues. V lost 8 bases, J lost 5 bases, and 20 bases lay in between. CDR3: CATMPAGRGRTGELFF. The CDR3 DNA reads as TGTGCCACCATGCCTGCTGGGAGGGGGAGGACCGGGGAGCTGTTTTTT.

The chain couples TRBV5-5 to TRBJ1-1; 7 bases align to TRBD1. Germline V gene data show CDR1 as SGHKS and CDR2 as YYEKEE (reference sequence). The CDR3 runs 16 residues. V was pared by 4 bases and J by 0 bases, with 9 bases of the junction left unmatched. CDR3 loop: CASSRKGGHMNTEAFF. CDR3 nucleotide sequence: TGTGCCAGCAGCCGAAAAGGGGGCCACATGAACACTGAAGCTTTCTTT.

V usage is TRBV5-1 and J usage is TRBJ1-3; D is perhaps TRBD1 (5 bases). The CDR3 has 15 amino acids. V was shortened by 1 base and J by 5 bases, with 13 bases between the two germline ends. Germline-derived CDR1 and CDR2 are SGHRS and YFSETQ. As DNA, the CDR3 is TGCGCCAGCAGCTTGTCGGGGGGTACGAGAAACACCATATATTTT. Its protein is CASSLSGGTRNTIYF.

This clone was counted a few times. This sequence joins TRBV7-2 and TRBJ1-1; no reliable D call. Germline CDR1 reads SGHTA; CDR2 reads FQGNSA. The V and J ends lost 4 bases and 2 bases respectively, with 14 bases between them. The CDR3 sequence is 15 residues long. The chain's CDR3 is CASSSAVTANTEAFF. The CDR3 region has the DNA TGTGCCAGCAGCTCTGCCGTTACAGCCAACACTGAAGCTTTCTTT.

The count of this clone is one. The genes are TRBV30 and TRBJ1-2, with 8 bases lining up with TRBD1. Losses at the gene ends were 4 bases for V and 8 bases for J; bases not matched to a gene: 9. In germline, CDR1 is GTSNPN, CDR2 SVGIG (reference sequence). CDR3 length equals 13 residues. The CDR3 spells CAWNPQGAYGYTF. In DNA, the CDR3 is TGTGCCTGGAATCCGCAGGGGGCTTACGGCTACACCTTC.

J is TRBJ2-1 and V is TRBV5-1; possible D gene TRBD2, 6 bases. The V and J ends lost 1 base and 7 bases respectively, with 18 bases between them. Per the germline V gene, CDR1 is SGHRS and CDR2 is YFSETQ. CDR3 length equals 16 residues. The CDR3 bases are TGCGCCAGCAGCTTGCAGCCCGGGACTCAGAATAATGAGCAGTTCTTC. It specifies CASSLQPGTQNNEQFF.

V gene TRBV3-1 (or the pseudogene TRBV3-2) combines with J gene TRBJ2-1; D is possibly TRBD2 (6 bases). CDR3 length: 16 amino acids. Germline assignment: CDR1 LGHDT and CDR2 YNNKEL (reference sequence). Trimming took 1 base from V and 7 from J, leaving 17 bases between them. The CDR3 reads CASSQVARAAGNEQFF. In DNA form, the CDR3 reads TGTGCCAGCAGCCAAGTCGCGCGCGCCGCGGGGAATGAGCAGTTCTTC.

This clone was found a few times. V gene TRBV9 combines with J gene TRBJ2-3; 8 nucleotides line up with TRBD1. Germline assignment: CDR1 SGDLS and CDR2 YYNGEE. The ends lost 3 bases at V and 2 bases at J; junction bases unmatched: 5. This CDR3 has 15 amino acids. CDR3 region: CASSASQGVTDTQYF. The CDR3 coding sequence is TGTGCCAGCAGCGCGTCACAGGGGGTCACAGATACGCAGTATTTT.

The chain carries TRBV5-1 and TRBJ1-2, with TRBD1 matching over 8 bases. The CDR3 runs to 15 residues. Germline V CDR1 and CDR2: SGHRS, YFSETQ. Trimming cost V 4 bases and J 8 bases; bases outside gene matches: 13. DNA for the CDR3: TGCGCCAGCAGCCCCGGACAGGGCAGTTTCCAGGGCTACACCTTC. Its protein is CASSPGQGSFQGYTF. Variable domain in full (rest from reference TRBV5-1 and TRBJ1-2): KAGVTQTPRYLIKTRGQQVTLSCSPISGHRSVSWYQQTPGQGLQFLFEYFSETQRNKGNFPGRFSGRQFSNSRSEMNVSTLELGDSALYLCASSPGQGSFQGYTFGSGTRLTVV.

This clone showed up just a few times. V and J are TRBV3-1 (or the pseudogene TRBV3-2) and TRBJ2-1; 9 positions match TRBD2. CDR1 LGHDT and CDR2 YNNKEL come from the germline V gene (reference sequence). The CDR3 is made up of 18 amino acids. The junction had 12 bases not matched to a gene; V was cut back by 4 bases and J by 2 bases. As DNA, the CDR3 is TGTGCCAGCAGCCCATTTTCGGGAGAGCGGGAGGCCTACAATGAGCAGTTCTTC. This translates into CASSPFSGEREAYNEQFF.

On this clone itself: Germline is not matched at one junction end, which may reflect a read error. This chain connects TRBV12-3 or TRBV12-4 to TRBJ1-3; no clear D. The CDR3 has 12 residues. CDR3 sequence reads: CAGGRSGNTIYF. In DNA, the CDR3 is TGCGCCGGAGGTCGTTCTGGAAACACCATATATTTT.

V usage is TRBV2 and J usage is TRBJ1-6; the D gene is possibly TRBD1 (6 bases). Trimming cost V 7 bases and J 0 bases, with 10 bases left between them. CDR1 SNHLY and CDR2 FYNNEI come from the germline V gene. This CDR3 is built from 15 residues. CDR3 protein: CASNNRVSYNSPLHF. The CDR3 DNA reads TGTGCCAGCAATAACAGGGTCTCCTATAATTCACCCCTCCACTTT.

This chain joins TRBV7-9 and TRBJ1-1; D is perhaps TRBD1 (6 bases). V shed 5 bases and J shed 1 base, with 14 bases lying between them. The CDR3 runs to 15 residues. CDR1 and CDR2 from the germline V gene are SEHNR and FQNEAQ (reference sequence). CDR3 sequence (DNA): TGTGCCAGCAGCCAACAGGGACGGACGAACACTGAAGCTTTCTTT. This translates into CASSQQGRTNTEAFF. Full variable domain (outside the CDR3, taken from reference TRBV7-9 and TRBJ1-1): DTGVSQNPRHKITKRGQNVTFRCDPISEHNRLYWYRQTLGQGPEFLTYFQNEAQLEKSRLLSDRFSAERPKGSFSTLEIQRTEQGDSAMYLCASSQQGRTNTEAFFGQGTRLTVV.

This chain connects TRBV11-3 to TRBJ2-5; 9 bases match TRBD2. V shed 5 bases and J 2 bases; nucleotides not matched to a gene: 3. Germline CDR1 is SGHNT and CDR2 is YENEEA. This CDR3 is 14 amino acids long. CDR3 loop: CASSHSGGQETQYF. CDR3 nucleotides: TGTGCCAGCAGCCATAGCGGGGGACAAGAGACCCAGTACTTC.

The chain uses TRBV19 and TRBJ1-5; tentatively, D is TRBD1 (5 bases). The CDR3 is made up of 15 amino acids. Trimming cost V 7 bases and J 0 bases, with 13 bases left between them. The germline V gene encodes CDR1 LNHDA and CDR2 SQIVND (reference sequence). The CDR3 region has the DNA TGTGCCAGTACCATGACAGCCCTTAGCAATCAGCCCCAGCATTTT. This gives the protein CASTMTALSNQPQHF.

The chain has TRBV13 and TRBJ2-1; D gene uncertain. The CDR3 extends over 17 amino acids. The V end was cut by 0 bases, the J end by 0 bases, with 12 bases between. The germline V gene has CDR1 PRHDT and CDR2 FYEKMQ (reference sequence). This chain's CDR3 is CASSLGLGTSSYNEQFF. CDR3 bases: TGTGCCAGCAGCTTAGGCCTTGGCACAAGCTCCTACAATGAGCAGTTCTTC.

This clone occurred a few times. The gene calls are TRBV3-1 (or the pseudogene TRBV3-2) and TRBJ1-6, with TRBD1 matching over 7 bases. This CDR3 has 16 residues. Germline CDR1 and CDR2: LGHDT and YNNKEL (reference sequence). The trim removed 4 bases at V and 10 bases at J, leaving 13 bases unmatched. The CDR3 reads CASSPRQTGRESPLHF. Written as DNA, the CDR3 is TGTGCCAGCAGCCCCCGACAGACAGGGCGGGAATCACCCCTCCACTTT.

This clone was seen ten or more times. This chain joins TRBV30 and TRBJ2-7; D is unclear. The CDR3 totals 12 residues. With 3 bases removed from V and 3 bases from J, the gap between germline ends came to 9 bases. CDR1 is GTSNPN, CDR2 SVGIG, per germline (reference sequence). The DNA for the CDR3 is TGTGCCTGGAGACGCAAGAGCTACGAGCAGTACTTC. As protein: CAWRRKSYEQYF.

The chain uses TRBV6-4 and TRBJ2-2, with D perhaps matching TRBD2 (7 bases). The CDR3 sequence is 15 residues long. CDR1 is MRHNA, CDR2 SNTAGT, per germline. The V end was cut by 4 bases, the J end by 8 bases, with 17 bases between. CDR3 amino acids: CASSVYGGGEGELFF. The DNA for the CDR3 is TGTGCCAGCAGTGTCTACGGCGGGGGCGAAGGGGAGCTGTTTTTT.

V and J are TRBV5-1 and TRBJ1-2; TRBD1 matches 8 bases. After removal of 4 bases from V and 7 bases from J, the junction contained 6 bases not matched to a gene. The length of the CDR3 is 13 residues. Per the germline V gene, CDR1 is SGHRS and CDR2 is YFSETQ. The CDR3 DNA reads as TGCGCCAGCAGCGTTGACAGGGGCGCTGGCTACACCTTC. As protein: CASSVDRGAGYTF.

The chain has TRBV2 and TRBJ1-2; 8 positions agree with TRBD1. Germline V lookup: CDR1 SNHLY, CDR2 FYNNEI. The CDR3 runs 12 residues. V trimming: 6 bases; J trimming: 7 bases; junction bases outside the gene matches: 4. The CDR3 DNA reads TGTGCCAGCAGCCAGGGGGCAGGTGGCTACACCTTC. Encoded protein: CASSQGAGGYTF. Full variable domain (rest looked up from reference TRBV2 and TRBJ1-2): EPEVTQTPSHQVTQMGQEVILRCVPISNHLYFYWYRQILGQKVEFLVSFYNNEISEKSEIFDDQFSVERPDGSNFTLKIRSTKLEDSAMYFCASSQGAGGYTFGSGTRLTVV.

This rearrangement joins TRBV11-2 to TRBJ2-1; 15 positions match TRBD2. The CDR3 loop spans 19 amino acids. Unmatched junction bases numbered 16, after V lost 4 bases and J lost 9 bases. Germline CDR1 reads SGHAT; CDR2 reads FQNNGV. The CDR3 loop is CASSSFTGLAGGPRGEQFF. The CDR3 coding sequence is TGTGCCAGCAGCTCGTTCACTGGACTAGCGGGGGGGCCTCGGGGTGAGCAGTTCTTC.

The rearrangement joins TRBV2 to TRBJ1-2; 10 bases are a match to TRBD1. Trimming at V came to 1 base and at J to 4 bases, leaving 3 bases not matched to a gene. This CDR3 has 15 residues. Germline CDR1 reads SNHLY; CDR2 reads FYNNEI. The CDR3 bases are TGTGCCAGCAGTGAAGAGCGACAGGGGGCCTATGGCTACACCTTC. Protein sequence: CASSEERQGAYGYTF.

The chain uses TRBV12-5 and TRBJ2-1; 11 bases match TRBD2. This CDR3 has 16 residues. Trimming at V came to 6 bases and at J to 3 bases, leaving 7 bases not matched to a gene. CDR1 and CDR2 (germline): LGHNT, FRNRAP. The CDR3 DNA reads TGTGCTAGTGGCCATACCGGGACTAGCGGCTACAATGAGCAGTTCTTC. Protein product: CASGHTGTSGYNEQFF.

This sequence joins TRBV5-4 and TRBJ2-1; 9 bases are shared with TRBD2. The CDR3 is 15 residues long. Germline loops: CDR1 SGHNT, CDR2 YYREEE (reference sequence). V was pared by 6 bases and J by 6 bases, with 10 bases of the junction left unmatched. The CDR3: CASTSGLATGNEQFF. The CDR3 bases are TGTGCCAGCACCTCGGGACTAGCTACGGGCAATGAGCAGTTCTTC.

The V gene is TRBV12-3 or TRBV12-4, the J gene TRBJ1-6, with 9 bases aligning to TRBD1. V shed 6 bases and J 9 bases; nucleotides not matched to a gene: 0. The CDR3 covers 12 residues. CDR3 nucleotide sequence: TGTGCCAGCAGGACAGGGGGTTCACCCCTCCACTTT. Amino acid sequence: CASRTGGSPLHF.

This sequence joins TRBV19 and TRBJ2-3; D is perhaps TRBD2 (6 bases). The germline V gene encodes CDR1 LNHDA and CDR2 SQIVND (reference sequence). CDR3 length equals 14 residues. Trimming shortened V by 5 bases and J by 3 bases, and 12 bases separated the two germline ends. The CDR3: CASSRVAETDTQYF. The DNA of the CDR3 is TGTGCCAGTAGTCGAGTAGCGGAGACAGATACGCAGTATTTT.

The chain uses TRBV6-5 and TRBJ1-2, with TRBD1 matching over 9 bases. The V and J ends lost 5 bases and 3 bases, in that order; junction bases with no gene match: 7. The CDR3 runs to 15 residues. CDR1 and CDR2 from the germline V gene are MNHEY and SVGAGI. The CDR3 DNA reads TGTGCCAGCAGTCCACAGGGGGCGGGGGACTATGGCTACACCTTC. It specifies CASSPQGAGDYGYTF.

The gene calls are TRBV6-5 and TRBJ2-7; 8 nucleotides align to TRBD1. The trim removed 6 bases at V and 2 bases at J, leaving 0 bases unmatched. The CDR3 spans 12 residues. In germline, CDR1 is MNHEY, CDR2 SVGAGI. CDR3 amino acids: CASRDRAYEQYF. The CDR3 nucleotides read TGTGCCAGCAGGGACAGGGCCTACGAGCAGTACTTC.

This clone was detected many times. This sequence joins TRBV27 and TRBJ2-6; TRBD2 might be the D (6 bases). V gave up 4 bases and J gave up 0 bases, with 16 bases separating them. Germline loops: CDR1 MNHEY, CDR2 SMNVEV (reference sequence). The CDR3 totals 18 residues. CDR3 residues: CASSSGGESHSGANVLTF. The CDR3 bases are TGTGCCAGCAGTTCCGGCGGGGAGTCTCACTCTGGGGCCAACGTCCTGACTTTC.

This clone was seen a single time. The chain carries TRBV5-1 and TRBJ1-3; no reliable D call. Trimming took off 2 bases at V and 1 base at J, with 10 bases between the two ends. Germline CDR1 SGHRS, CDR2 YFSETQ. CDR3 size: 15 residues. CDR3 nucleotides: TGCGCCAGCAGCTTATCCCGCACTTCTGGAAACACCATATATTTT. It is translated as CASSLSRTSGNTIYF.